Each of the 25 T cell receptor beta chains below was sequenced from the same sample in a study of blood T cell repertoires in COVID-19. TCRdb's table, derived via immunoSEQ multiplex PCR, lists solely in-frame clones and lacks some. The sample yields some 520,000 clones, approximately 92% seen once. The specimen was peripheral blood. The source of these receptors is a man younger than 35 with COVID-19, enrolled during active disease.

In this sample, this clone turned up once. V and J are TRBV2 and TRBJ2-3, with D possibly matching TRBD1 (5 bases). In germline, CDR1 is SNHLY, CDR2 FYNNEI. V lost 6 bases and J 5 bases, leaving 18 bases between the germline ends. This CDR3 contains 15 residues. DNA of the CDR3: TGTGCCAGCAGAGTTGGGCTAGGGGAAGTAGATACGCAGTATTTT. Its translation: CASRVGLGEVDTQYF.

The rearrangement links TRBV7-2 to TRBJ2-5; 10 bases agree with TRBD2. CDR3 length: 17 amino acids. J gave up 4 bases and V 6 bases, and 14 bases lay outside the gene matches. Germline V gene lookup returns CDR1 SGHTA and CDR2 FQGNSA. DNA of the CDR3: TGTGCCAGCAGTCGAGATCCGCCTAGCGGGAGCACAGAGACCCAGTACTTC. As protein: CASSRDPPSGSTETQYF. Drawing the rest from reference TRBV7-2 and TRBJ2-5, the complete variable domain is GAGVSQSPSNKVTEKGKDVELRCDPISGHTALYWYRQSLGQGLEFLIYFQGNSAPDKSGLPSDRFSAERTGGSVSTLTIQRTQQEDSAVYLCASSRDPPSGSTETQYFGPGTRLLVL.

The V call is TRBV13, the J call TRBJ1-2, with unresolved D. From germline, CDR1 is PRHDT and CDR2 FYEKMQ (reference sequence). The length of the CDR3 is 13 residues. Trimming took off 3 bases at V and 5 bases at J, with 10 bases between the two ends. The CDR3 sequence is CASSLSGSYGYTF. In nucleotides, the CDR3 is TGTGCCAGCAGCTTGTCAGGAAGTTATGGCTACACCTTC.

V and J are TRBV3-1 (or the pseudogene TRBV3-2) and TRBJ1-2; no definite D call. Trimming left V 1 base short and J 4 bases short, with 10 bases between. Germline-derived CDR1 and CDR2 are LGHDT and YNNKEL (reference sequence). The length of the CDR3 is 14 residues. The CDR3 here is CASSQVNTVYGYTF. The CDR3, as DNA: TGTGCCAGCAGCCAAGTTAATACGGTCTATGGCTACACCTTC.

The rearrangement uses TRBV2 and TRBJ1-2; D unresolved. Deletions cut 5 bases from V and 3 bases from J, with 4 bases between. CDR3 length: 11 residues. Germline values: CDR1 SNHLY, CDR2 FYNNEI. For the CDR3, the DNA is TGTGCCAGCAGTCCTGACTATGGCTACACCTTC. Encoded protein: CASSPDYGYTF.

The table lists this clone with a few counts. The chain employs TRBV4-1 and TRBJ2-1; D gene unclear. Germline CDR1 is MGHRA and CDR2 is YSYEKL. This CDR3 has 13 amino acids. V was shortened by 1 base and J by 11 bases, with 12 bases between the two germline ends. The DNA of the CDR3 is TGCGCCAGCAGCCAAGGTGATTCACAGAAGCAGTTCTTC. Protein product: CASSQGDSQKQFF.

The chain is built from TRBV2 and TRBJ2-7; a possible D gene is TRBD1 (6 bases). The germline CDR1 and CDR2 sequences are SNHLY and FYNNEI. The CDR3 runs 15 residues. Trimming stripped 5 bases from V and 4 bases from J, with 18 bases between. CDR3 in DNA: TGTGCCAGCAGTCCCGGCATCGCGGACAGATACGAGCAGTACTTC. Protein product: CASSPGIADRYEQYF.

This clone has only one observation. The chain links TRBV28 to TRBJ2-7, with D unresolved. Germline V gene data show CDR1 as MDHEN and CDR2 as SYDVKM. The CDR3 runs to 12 residues. V lost 8 bases, J lost 0 bases, and 8 bases lay in between. CDR3 protein: CASLRSSYEQYF. CDR3 bases: TGTGCCAGCCTGCGGAGCTCCTACGAGCAGTACTTC.

The rearrangement joins TRBV19 to TRBJ2-2, with D perhaps matching TRBD2 (6 bases). V gave up 7 bases and J gave up 3 bases, with 12 bases separating them. Germline V gene data show CDR1 as LNHDA and CDR2 as SQIVND (reference sequence). The CDR3 is 14 amino acids. The CDR3 DNA reads as TGTGCCAGTATTGGGACTGGAGACACCGGGGAGCTGTTTTTT. The encoded protein is CASIGTGDTGELFF.

The chain recombines TRBV5-1 with TRBJ2-3, with D tentatively TRBD2 (6 bases). Germline V gives CDR1 SGHRS, CDR2 YFSETQ. The CDR3 loop spans 15 amino acids. Between the trimmed V and J ends, which lost 0 bases and 0 bases, there was a span of 8 bases. The CDR3 spells CASSLDGLSTDTQYF. The CDR3 nucleotides are TGCGCCAGCAGCTTGGACGGACTAAGCACAGATACGCAGTATTTT.

The chain joins TRBV9 to TRBJ2-3; tentative D call: TRBD1 (6 bases). CDR1 is SGDLS, CDR2 YYNGEE, per germline. The CDR3 covers 15 residues. Trimming stripped 3 bases from V and 2 bases from J, with 13 bases between. The CDR3 here is CASSDKRTATDTQYF. As DNA, the CDR3 is TGTGCCAGCAGCGACAAGAGGACAGCCACAGATACGCAGTATTTT. Drawing the rest from reference TRBV9 and TRBJ2-3, the complete variable domain is DSGVTQTPKHLITATGQRVTLRCSPRSGDLSVYWYQQSLDQGLQFLIQYYNGEERAKGNILERFSAQQFPDLHSELNLSSLELGDSALYFCASSDKRTATDTQYFGPGTRLTVL.

This sequence joins TRBV18 and TRBJ2-7; weak D call: TRBD1 (5 bases). Deletions cut 0 bases from V and 3 bases from J, with 6 bases between. The germline V gene encodes CDR1 KGHSH and CDR2 LQKENI. The CDR3 spans 13 residues. The CDR3 reads CASSPPTDYEQYF. CDR3 nucleotides: TGTGCCAGCTCACCACCGACAGACTACGAGCAGTACTTC.

This clone appeared a few times. This chain uses TRBV7-3 with TRBJ1-5; 10 bases match TRBD1. The CDR3 has 15 amino acids. Germline-derived CDR1 and CDR2 are SGHTA and FQGTGA. Trimming removed 1 base from V and 7 bases from J; junction bases left unmatched: 4. The CDR3: CASSLIRDRGQPQHF. As DNA, the CDR3 is TGTGCCAGCAGCTTAATTCGGGACAGGGGCCAGCCCCAGCATTTT.

The V and J genes are TRBV30 and TRBJ2-7; 8 nucleotides match TRBD2. This CDR3 contains 11 residues. Germline lookup yields CDR1 GTSNPN and CDR2 SVGIG (reference sequence). V shed 6 bases, J shed 5 bases, and the junction held 3 bases outside the gene matches. As DNA, the CDR3 is TGTGCCTGCGTAGCGGGAAACGAGCAGTACTTC. It codes for CACVAGNEQYF.

This clone was seen only a few times. The rearrangement links TRBV5-8 to TRBJ2-2, with a possible D match to TRBD2 (5 bases). V gave up 1 base and J gave up 1 base, with 5 bases separating them. The CDR3 has 14 residues. In germline, CDR1 is SGHTS, CDR2 YDEGEE. DNA of the CDR3: TGTGCCAGCAGCTTGCGGGGGAACACCGGGGAGCTGTTTTTT. It encodes CASSLRGNTGELFF.

The chain couples TRBV24-1 to TRBJ2-1, with TRBD2 identical over 8 bases. Trimming took 5 bases from V and 4 from J; bases not matched to a gene: 9. The germline V gene has CDR1 KGHDR and CDR2 SFDVKD. The CDR3 spans 16 residues. CDR3 protein: CATSAHGTRNYNEQFF. For the CDR3, the DNA is TGTGCCACCAGTGCCCACGGGACTAGAAATTACAATGAGCAGTTCTTC.

The chain is built from TRBV6-5 and TRBJ2-5; 7 bases line up with TRBD1. This CDR3 has 13 amino acids. V lost 8 bases and J lost 5; bases outside the gene matches: 8. Germline CDR1 MNHEY, CDR2 SVGAGI. CDR3 nucleotide sequence: TGTGCCAGCTGGGGGACAGCTGTGGAGACCCAGTACTTC. This sequence encodes CASWGTAVETQYF.

The rearrangement links TRBV27 to TRBJ1-2; the match to TRBD1 covers 9 bases. This CDR3 is 13 amino acids long. CDR1 MNHEY and CDR2 SMNVEV come from the germline V gene (reference sequence). V trimming: 5 bases; J trimming: 6 bases; junction bases outside the gene matches: 4. CDR3 in amino acids: CASSRDRENGYTF. As DNA, the CDR3 is TGTGCCAGCAGTCGGGACAGGGAAAATGGCTACACCTTC.

The chain employs TRBV6-2 or TRBV6-3 and TRBJ1-6; maybe TRBD1 (5 bases). V shed 6 bases and J shed 10 bases, with 19 bases lying between them. CDR1 is MNHEY, CDR2 SVGEGT, per germline. The CDR3 extends over 15 amino acids. CDR3 sequence (DNA): TGTGCCAGCAGCTTAGACAGTTATAGCGGATCACCCCTCCACTTT. Its protein is CASSLDSYSGSPLHF.

The chain combines TRBV29-1 with TRBJ2-1, with D perhaps matching TRBD2 (6 bases). This CDR3 comprises 14 residues. The germline V gene encodes CDR1 SQVTM and CDR2 ANQGSEA. With 3 bases removed from V and 0 bases from J, the gap between germline ends came to 9 bases. DNA for the CDR3: TGCAGCGTTGATAGCGGTAGCTCCTACAATGAGCAGTTCTTC. It translates to CSVDSGSSYNEQFF.

V and J are TRBV20-1 and TRBJ1-4; no reliable D call. The CDR3 runs to 13 residues. The V end lost 3 bases, the J end lost 4 bases, and 9 bases lay between the germline ends. Germline-derived CDR1 and CDR2 are DFQATT and SNEGSKA (reference sequence). The CDR3 sequence: CSASIRLNEKLFF. CDR3 nucleotide sequence: TGCAGTGCTAGTATCAGACTTAATGAAAAACTGTTTTTT.

The chain combines TRBV19 with TRBJ2-5; TRBD2 agrees at 7 bases. Germline CDR1 reads LNHDA; CDR2 reads SQIVND (reference sequence). The CDR3 runs to 15 residues. V gave up 6 bases and J gave up 1 base; unmatched junction bases: 8. In DNA, the CDR3 is TGTGCCAGTAGCGGCCCGGGCGGGGGCCAAGAGACCCAGTACTTC. Residues: CASSGPGGGQETQYF. The full variable domain, rest sourced from reference TRBV19 and TRBJ2-5, is DGGITQSPKYLFRKEGQNVTLSCEQNLNHDAMYWYRQDPGQGLRLIYYSQIVNDFQKGDIAEGYSVSREKKESFPLTVTSAQKNPTAFYLCASSGPGGGQETQYFGPGTRLLVL.

The chain recombines TRBV28 with TRBJ2-3; 11 bases are a match to TRBD2. Per germline, CDR1 MDHEN and CDR2 SYDVKM. The CDR3 consists of 17 residues. The ends lost 1 base at V and 4 bases at J; junction bases unmatched: 7. In DNA, the CDR3 is TGTGCCAGCAGTTTATCCCAACTAGCGGGAGTTGCAGATACGCAGTATTTT. The encoded protein is CASSLSQLAGVADTQYF.

The V call is TRBV15, the J call TRBJ2-5; maybe TRBD2 (6 bases). V was shortened by 0 bases and J by 5 bases, with 10 bases between the two germline ends. The CDR3 is 14 amino acids. Per the germline V gene, CDR1 is LNHNV and CDR2 is YYDKDF (reference sequence). In nucleotides, the CDR3 is TGTGCCACCAGCAGAGAAACTAGCCAGGAGACCCAGTACTTC. Translating gives CATSRETSQETQYF. The full variable domain, completed using reference TRBV15 and TRBJ2-5, is DAMVIQNPRYQVTQFGKPVTLSCSQTLNHNVMYWYQQKSSQAPKLLFHYYDKDFNNEADTPDNFQSRRPNTSFCFLDIRSPGLGDTAMYLCATSRETSQETQYFGPGTRLLVL.

J is TRBJ1-2 and V is TRBV6-5; the match to TRBD1 covers 9 bases. Germline assignment: CDR1 MNHEY and CDR2 SVGAGI. CDR3 length equals 13 residues. V dropped 6 bases and J dropped 2; count of bases not matched to a gene: 1. Here the CDR3 reads CASRGTGNYGYTF. DNA for the CDR3: TGTGCCAGCAGGGGGACAGGGAACTATGGCTACACCTTC.